This T cell receptor beta chain was captured in a study of T cells in Graves' hyperthyroidism and ophthalmopathy. The investigators amplified TCR beta CDR3 regions from RNA transcripts. Researchers ran a first-round RT-PCR on the TCR CDR3 using the HTBI primer set. In TCRdb, the multiplex PCR reads were re-called with MiXCR into one record per CDR3 protein. Of a few hundred thousand distinct CDR3 sequences in the sample, under 15% are singletons; the top ten hold approximately 32%. Regarding the study as a whole: From stable hyperthyroidism, ophthalmopathy was set apart by a 13 V-J model.

V shed 2 bases and J shed 7 bases, with 14 bases lying between them. Germline V gene data show CDR1 as MNHNS and CDR2 as SASEGT. The CDR3 has 15 amino acids. About this clonotype itself: Its target is not known.

The receptor was isolated from a woman aged 25-40 years with Graves' hyperthyroidism. The sequencing sample was made of blood. V gene TRBV6-1 combines with J gene TRBJ1-4; D is unclear. The DNA of the CDR3 is TGTGCCAGCAGTGAAATACCCTCCGAGGGTGAAAAACTGTTTTTT. This gives the protein CASSEIPSEGEKLFF.